A single sample is the source of the 28 T cell receptor beta chains below, sequenced in a study of blood T cell repertoires in COVID-19. This table comes from immunoSEQ multiplex PCR, and its TCRdb copy is limited to in-frame clones, with some not included. The data show 70,000 to 95,000 clones, with around 88% seen just once and roughly 8.1% held by the top ten. What was sequenced was peripheral blood. The receptors shown here come from a woman aged 65 to 85 with acute or convalescent COVID-19.

The chain combines TRBV7-8 with TRBJ2-7; D gene uncertain. V was pared by 3 bases and J by 3 bases, with 9 bases between. Germline V gives CDR1 SGHVS, CDR2 FQNEAQ. The CDR3 runs to 13 residues. CDR3 protein: CASSLGRNYEQYF. CDR3 bases: TGTGCCAGCAGCTTGGGCAGGAACTACGAGCAGTACTTC.

The chain has TRBV5-1 and TRBJ2-5; D might be TRBD2 (6 bases). V shed 4 bases and J shed 1 base, with 8 bases lying between them. This CDR3 region has 13 residues. CDR1 is SGHRS, CDR2 YFSETQ, per germline. CDR3 sequence: CASSPEGQETQYF. DNA of the CDR3: TGCGCCAGCAGCCCGGAGGGCCAAGAGACCCAGTACTTC. Full variable domain (outside the CDR3, taken from reference TRBV5-1 and TRBJ2-5): KAGVTQTPRYLIKTRGQQVTLSCSPISGHRSVSWYQQTPGQGLQFLFEYFSETQRNKGNFPGRFSGRQFSNSRSEMNVSTLELGDSALYLCASSPEGQETQYFGPGTRLLVL.

V gene TRBV5-4 combines with J gene TRBJ1-2; D is perhaps TRBD1 (5 bases). Trimming took off 1 base at V and 9 bases at J, with 13 bases between the two ends. The germline gives CDR1 SGHNT, CDR2 YYREEE (reference sequence). The CDR3 is 13 amino acids. The CDR3, as DNA: TGTGCCAGCAGCTTGTTGTCGGCAGGGCGCTACACCTTC. Its protein is CASSLLSAGRYTF.

The chain joins TRBV6-5 to TRBJ1-2; D is possibly TRBD1 (6 bases). Trimming removed 6 bases from V and 7 bases from J, with 15 bases in between. Germline loops: CDR1 MNHEY, CDR2 SVGAGI. The CDR3 extends over 13 amino acids. The CDR3 loop reads CASSPRTARGYTF. CDR3 in DNA: TGTGCCAGCAGCCCCAGGACAGCTCGTGGCTACACCTTC.

J is TRBJ2-1 and V is TRBV6-5; D gene ambiguous. V lost 6 bases and J 6 bases, leaving 15 bases between the germline ends. Looked up from germline, CDR1 is MNHEY and CDR2 is SVGAGI. The CDR3 covers 14 residues. The CDR3 DNA reads TGTGCCAGCAGCAGAGGAAGAAACCCCAATGAGCAGTTCTTC. Amino acids: CASSRGRNPNEQFF.

This chain joins TRBV30 and TRBJ2-5; D is unclear. Trimming removed 2 bases at V and 4 bases at J, with 5 bases between. Germline assignment: CDR1 GTSNPN and CDR2 SVGIG (reference sequence). The CDR3 loop spans 11 amino acids. The DNA for the CDR3 is TGTGCCTGGAGTTCGGTAGAGACCCAGTACTTC. The encoded protein is CAWSSVETQYF.

The chain employs TRBV28 and TRBJ2-1; D might be TRBD1 (6 bases). Germline-derived CDR1 and CDR2 are MDHEN and SYDVKM. Trimming removed 6 bases from V and 6 bases from J, with 21 bases in between. The CDR3 sequence is 16 residues long. The CDR3 sequence is CASRSQQGGQSNEQFF. The CDR3 DNA sequence: TGTGCCAGCAGGTCCCAACAGGGTGGACAGTCCAATGAGCAGTTCTTC.

V is TRBV6-5 and J is TRBJ2-6, with D tentatively TRBD1 (6 bases). Germline V lookup: CDR1 MNHEY, CDR2 SVGAGI. The CDR3 is 15 residues long. The V end was cut by 5 bases, the J end by 2 bases, with 10 bases between. The CDR3: CASSKDRTGANVLTF. As DNA, the CDR3 is TGTGCCAGCAGTAAGGACAGAACTGGGGCCAACGTCCTGACTTTC.

The chain has TRBV2 and TRBJ1-1, with D perhaps matching TRBD1 (5 bases). The V end lost 6 bases, the J end lost 4 bases, and 15 bases lay between the germline ends. Looked up from germline, CDR1 is SNHLY and CDR2 is FYNNEI. This CDR3 is built from 14 residues. The CDR3 nucleotides are TGTGCCAGCAGCGACACCAGGGTCGGCACTGAAGCTTTCTTT. Residues: CASSDTRVGTEAFF.

The chain recombines TRBV21-1 with TRBJ2-7; TRBD2 was called by the table and not checked on the DNA. TRBV21-1 is given as a pseudogene. The CDR3 runs 15 residues. CDR3 amino acids: CASTVVAGSSYEQYF. DNA for the CDR3: TGTGCCAGCACGGTAGTGGCGGGAAGTTCCTACGAGCAGTACTTC.

V and J are TRBV7-9 and TRBJ2-6; TRBD1 might be the D (5 bases). Trimming cost V 1 base and J 0 bases, with 16 bases left between them. The CDR3 has 19 residues. Looked up from germline, CDR1 is SEHNR and CDR2 is FQNEAQ (reference sequence). The CDR3 region is CASSLELGADPSGANVLTF. DNA of the CDR3: TGTGCCAGCAGCTTAGAGCTAGGGGCAGACCCCTCTGGGGCCAACGTCCTGACTTTC. Variable domain in full (rest from reference TRBV7-9 and TRBJ2-6): DTGVSQNPRHKITKRGQNVTFRCDPISEHNRLYWYRQTLGQGPEFLTYFQNEAQLEKSRLLSDRFSAERPKGSFSTLEIQRTEQGDSAMYLCASSLELGADPSGANVLTFGAGSRLTVL.

This clone was seen only a few times. V and J are TRBV7-9 and TRBJ1-1; 7 nucleotides line up with TRBD1. The V and J ends lost 0 bases and 6 bases, in that order; junction bases with no gene match: 4. Germline CDR1 is SEHNR and CDR2 is FQNEAQ (reference sequence). CDR3 length equals 14 residues. This CDR3 reads CASSLAQGVSEAFF. CDR3 nucleotide sequence: TGTGCCAGCAGCTTAGCTCAGGGGGTATCTGAAGCTTTCTTT.

This chain uses TRBV18 with TRBJ2-6; no definite D call. CDR1 and CDR2 from the germline V gene are KGHSH and LQKENI. This CDR3 spans 16 amino acids. With 3 bases removed from V and 0 bases from J, the gap between germline ends came to 9 bases. CDR3 nucleotides: TGTGCCAGCTCACCCCCACCCAGCTCTGGGGCCAACGTCCTGACTTTC. Residues: CASSPPPSSGANVLTF. The complete variable domain, with remaining parts taken from reference TRBV18 and TRBJ2-6, reads NAGVMQNPRHLVRRRGQEARLRCSPMKGHSHVYWYRQLPEEGLKFMVYLQKENIIDESGMPKERFSAEFPKEGPSILRIQQVVRGDSAAYFCASSPPPSSGANVLTFGAGSRLTVL.

The chain combines TRBV9 with TRBJ2-1, with TRBD2 identical over 9 bases. The CDR3 sequence is 18 residues long. V was pared by 3 bases and J by 3 bases, with 13 bases of the junction left unmatched. CDR1 is SGDLS and CDR2 is YYNGEE in the germline V gene. The CDR3 DNA is TGTGCCAGCAGCGCATCGTCCACCGGGACTAGCAGCTACAATGAGCAGTTCTTC. It specifies CASSASSTGTSSYNEQFF.

The chain employs TRBV28 and TRBJ1-4; D unresolved. The CDR3 length is 15 residues. The V end lost 1 base, the J end lost 1 base, and 7 bases lay between the germline ends. Germline CDR1 is MDHEN and CDR2 is SYDVKM. The DNA of the CDR3 is TGTGCCAGCAGTTTATATGCGCAAACTAATGAAAAACTGTTTTTT. Its translation is CASSLYAQTNEKLFF.

This clone has only one observation. This chain's CDR3 is CATGLAGDTGELFF. CDR3 nucleotides: TGTGCCACCGGACTAGCGGGAGATACCGGGGAGCTGTTTTTT. The chain employs TRBV24-1 and TRBJ2-2; 13 bases line up with TRBD2. CDR3 length equals 14 residues. Per germline, CDR1 KGHDR and CDR2 SFDVKD. Trimming removed 9 bases from V and 5 bases from J; junction bases left unmatched: 2.

The V gene is TRBV2, the J gene TRBJ2-1; 7 bases map to TRBD2. This CDR3 has 16 amino acids. The germline V gene has CDR1 SNHLY and CDR2 FYNNEI. J was trimmed by 7 bases and V by 6 bases; bases with no gene match: 15. CDR3 protein: CASRDKGLIGGNEQFF. CDR3 DNA: TGTGCCAGCAGGGATAAGGGACTAATAGGTGGGAATGAGCAGTTCTTC.

J is TRBJ2-7 and V is TRBV20-1; D remains unclear. With 5 bases removed from V and 7 bases from J, the gap between germline ends came to 12 bases. Per the germline V gene, CDR1 is DFQATT and CDR2 is SNEGSKA (reference sequence). The CDR3 length is 11 residues. CDR3 in DNA: TGCAGTGCTCTAGAGGTTGGAGAGCAGTACTTC. Translating it yields CSALEVGEQYF.

The CDR3 DNA reads as TGCGCCAGCAGCTTGGCAGCGGAAGGGTACGAGCAGTACTTC. It yields the protein CASSLAAEGYEQYF. The chain links TRBV5-1 to TRBJ2-7; maybe TRBD2 (5 bases). The ends were cut back, 0 bases at V and 4 bases at J, with 11 bases in the middle. The CDR3 totals 14 residues. Germline CDR1 is SGHRS and CDR2 is YFSETQ.

V gene TRBV7-2 combines with J gene TRBJ2-6; D gene ambiguous. The CDR3 contains 15 residues. Germline V gene data show CDR1 as SGHTA and CDR2 as FQGNSA. V gave up 2 bases and J gave up 1 base, with 6 bases separating them. The CDR3 loop is CASSLSVSGANVLTF. In nucleotides, the CDR3 is TGTGCCAGCAGCTTATCCGTTTCTGGGGCCAACGTCCTGACTTTC.

The chain uses TRBV30 and TRBJ2-2; 14 bases are a match to TRBD2. The germline V gene has CDR1 GTSNPN and CDR2 SVGIG (reference sequence). CDR3 length equals 21 residues. The V gene end was trimmed by 0 bases and the J gene end by 4 bases; junction bases not matched to a gene: 16. CDR3 loop: CAWSVHPPGTSGRVSTGELFF. The CDR3 nucleotides read TGTGCCTGGAGTGTACATCCCCCCGGGACTAGCGGGAGAGTTAGCACCGGGGAGCTGTTTTTT.

A single count supports this clone. The rearrangement links TRBV7-6 to TRBJ2-7; TRBD1 matches at 11 bases. There are 16 residues in the CDR3. Germline assignment: CDR1 SGHVS and CDR2 FNYEAQ. The ends lost 5 bases at V and 3 bases at J; junction bases unmatched: 9. The CDR3 here is CASSLFTGTGGYEQYF. CDR3 DNA sequence: TGTGCCAGCAGCCTCTTTACGGGGACAGGGGGCTACGAGCAGTACTTC.

V usage is TRBV29-1 and J usage is TRBJ1-2; the D gene is possibly TRBD1 (6 bases). Trimming removed 4 bases from V and 8 bases from J, with 17 bases in between. The CDR3 consists of 13 residues. From germline, CDR1 is SQVTM and CDR2 ANQGSEA. The DNA for the CDR3 is TGCAGCGTTGTAGGACAAGGGGGTTGGGGCTACACCTTC. Translated, it gives CSVVGQGGWGYTF.

This rearrangement joins TRBV9 to TRBJ2-7, with 8 bases matching TRBD1. The CDR3 loop spans 14 amino acids. V shed 4 bases and J 2 bases; nucleotides not matched to a gene: 5. Looked up from germline, CDR1 is SGDLS and CDR2 is YYNGEE. In DNA form, the CDR3 reads TGTGCCAGCAGCCCCCTGGACAGGGCCTACGAGCAGTACTTC. Encoded protein: CASSPLDRAYEQYF.

The chain is built from TRBV6-1 and TRBJ1-3, with D possibly being TRBD1 (5 bases). This CDR3 has 17 residues. Germline V lookup: CDR1 MNHNS, CDR2 SASEGT. With 2 bases removed from V and 0 bases from J, the gap between germline ends came to 14 bases. The CDR3 DNA follows: TGTGCCAGCAGTGAATTAGTTCTGGGGCTCTCTGGAAACACCATATATTTT. It yields the protein CASSELVLGLSGNTIYF.

In its sample, this clone was seen a few times. The V and J genes are TRBV12-3 or TRBV12-4 and TRBJ2-1; 8 nucleotides agree with TRBD1. The CDR3 has 11 residues. V shed 3 bases, J shed 15 bases, and the junction held 4 bases outside the gene matches. CDR3 protein: CASSLGRGPFF. The CDR3 DNA sequence: TGTGCCAGCAGTTTGGGCAGGGGGCCGTTCTTC.

This clone was recorded once. CDR3 bases: TGTGCCAGCAGCCAAGATCTCACCGGAGGAGCGTACGAGCAGTACTTC. Its translation is CASSQDLTGGAYEQYF. The chain combines TRBV4-2 with TRBJ2-7, with D possibly TRBD2 on 5 matching bases. The V gene's germline CDR1 is LGHNA and CDR2 YNFKEQ. Trimming removed 0 bases from V and 4 bases from J, with 16 bases in between. This CDR3 spans 16 amino acids.

The J gene is TRBJ2-7, the V gene TRBV6-6; 9 positions agree with TRBD2. The V gene end was trimmed by 4 bases and the J gene end by 5 bases; junction bases not matched to a gene: 6. The CDR3 has 14 amino acids. CDR1 is MNHNY, CDR2 SVGAGI, per germline (reference sequence). In DNA form, the CDR3 reads TGTGCCAGCAGTTTTAGCGGGAGTTCAAACGAGCAGTACTTC. Encoded protein: CASSFSGSSNEQYF.